This entry lists 2 T cell receptor beta chains sequenced from one sample in a study of blood T cell repertoires in COVID-19. TCRdb's table, derived via immunoSEQ multiplex PCR, lists solely in-frame clones and lacks some. The table shows around 200,000 clones, with 75% to 90% occurring only once. The sequenced material came from peripheral blood. These receptors were collected from a woman aged 40 to 55 with COVID-19, enrolled during active disease.

This chain links TRBV5-4 with TRBJ1-5, with D hard to call. Per the germline V gene, CDR1 is SGHNT and CDR2 is YYREEE (reference sequence). CDR3 length: 16 residues. V lost 0 bases to trimming and J lost 2 bases, with 12 bases between them. The CDR3 region has the DNA TGTGCCAGCAGCTTGGGCCCCCCCGGGGGCAATCAGCCCCAGCATTTT. Amino acids: CASSLGPPGGNQPQHF.

This clone was seen once. This chain connects TRBV11-2 to TRBJ1-2; TRBD1 matches at 7 bases. The CDR3 contains 18 residues. V lost 0 bases to trimming and J lost 6 bases; unmatched junction nucleotides: 16. Germline CDR1 SGHAT, CDR2 FQNNGV. The CDR3 loop is CASSLDRVLRGQEDGYTF. The CDR3 DNA follows: TGTGCCAGCAGCTTAGATCGGGTCTTGAGGGGGCAGGAGGATGGCTACACCTTC.